This entry lists 11 T cell receptor beta chains sequenced from one sample in a study of T cells in Graves' hyperthyroidism and ophthalmopathy. TCR beta CDR3 regions were amplified from RNA transcripts. The HTBI primer set drove a first-round RT-PCR of the TCR CDR3. TCRdb fed the multiplex PCR reads into MiXCR, producing one record per CDR3 protein. The sample has about 640,000 distinct CDR3 sequences; roughly 20% are singletons. The sequencing sample was made of blood. The receptors were gathered from a man aged 25-45 years with Graves' ophthalmopathy.

CDR3 DNA sequence: TGTGCCTGGAGTGGGGCTGGGGGGGTGGTCTACGAGCAGTACTTC. Protein product: CAWSGAGGVVYEQYF. The J gene is TRBJ2-7, the V gene TRBV30; 7 bases map to TRBD2. Germline V CDR1 and CDR2: GTSNPN, SVGIG (reference sequence). Trimming took 1 base from V and 3 from J; bases not matched to a gene: 9. The CDR3 loop spans 15 amino acids.

V is TRBV24-1 and J is TRBJ2-7; 11 positions match TRBD1. Germline V gene data show CDR1 as KGHDR and CDR2 as SFDVKD. The CDR3 runs 16 residues. Trimming cost V 3 bases and J 12 bases; bases outside gene matches: 15. The CDR3 region has the DNA TGTGCCACCAGTGATGCCAGGACAGGGGGCCTCGTTCAGCTGTACTTC. As protein: CATSDARTGGLVQLYF.

This clonotype was seen at least ten times. The chain recombines TRBV28 with TRBJ1-1, with 9 bases lining up with TRBD1. The CDR3 runs 15 residues. Germline V gives CDR1 MDHEN, CDR2 SYDVKM. V lost 8 bases to trimming and J lost 5 bases; unmatched junction nucleotides: 12. The CDR3 loop reads CASEGQGDSETEAFF. In nucleotides, the CDR3 is TGTGCCAGCGAGGGACAGGGAGATTCGGAGACTGAAGCTTTCTTT.

This clonotype was found a few times. This chain uses TRBV29-1 with TRBJ1-2; 12 nucleotides match TRBD1. CDR1 and CDR2 from the germline V gene are SQVTM and ANQGSEA. V trimming: 4 bases; J trimming: 8 bases; junction bases outside the gene matches: 5. This CDR3 region has 13 residues. Written as DNA, the CDR3 is TGCAGCGTTGTGGGACAGGGGGCAGAAGGCTACACCTTC. It encodes CSVVGQGAEGYTF.

This clonotype has more than one count but fewer than ten. This rearrangement joins TRBV7-3 to TRBJ1-5; 7 bases line up with TRBD1. CDR3 length: 15 amino acids. Germline V gene sequence: CDR1 SGHTA, CDR2 FQGTGA. The junction had 7 bases not matched to a gene; V was cut back by 2 bases and J by 6 bases. The CDR3 spells CASSLVRGYSQPQHF. The CDR3 bases are TGTGCCAGCAGCTTAGTCAGGGGGTATAGTCAGCCCCAGCATTTT.

This clonotype was recorded many times. This sequence joins TRBV28 and TRBJ2-2; D is undetermined. The CDR3 sequence is 19 residues long. CDR1 is MDHEN, CDR2 SYDVKM, per germline. Trimming took 4 bases from V and 3 from J, leaving 24 bases between them. Written as DNA, the CDR3 is TGTGCCAGCAGTTCCCCCCTCCCCTTTCAGAGCTCCTACACCGGGGAGCTGTTTTTT. It specifies CASSSPLPFQSSYTGELFF.

This clonotype appeared a few times. The chain combines TRBV27 with TRBJ1-5; D gene ambiguous. With 3 bases removed from V and 6 bases from J, the gap between germline ends came to 12 bases. The CDR3 covers 14 residues. Germline values: CDR1 MNHEY, CDR2 SMNVEV (reference sequence). The CDR3 loop reads CASSFRAGAQPQHF. The DNA of the CDR3 is TGTGCCAGCAGTTTCAGAGCCGGAGCTCAGCCCCAGCATTTT.

Points on this clonotype: Its ends do not fully match the called genes, so a read error is possible. The V call is TRBV5-1, the J call TRBJ2-1, with a tentative D call TRBD2 (6 bases). The CDR3 extends over 15 amino acids. Germline V CDR1 and CDR2: SGHRS, YFSETQ. The CDR3 region has the DNA TGTGCCAGCAGCCTACTGGGACTGCCTAACAATGAGCAGTTCTTC. It encodes CASSLLGLPNNEQFF.

This clonotype was detected a few times. V usage is TRBV28 and J usage is TRBJ2-3; D might be TRBD2 (5 bases). Germline CDR1 and CDR2: MDHEN and SYDVKM. The V gene lost 3 bases and the J gene lost 5 bases, with 9 bases spanning the gap. This CDR3 has 13 amino acids. The DNA for the CDR3 is TGTGCCAGCAGTTTGTTTGCGGGAGATACGCAGTATTTT. It encodes CASSLFAGDTQYF.

The chain couples TRBV6-2 or TRBV6-3 to TRBJ1-5; TRBD1 might be the D (5 bases). The CDR3 runs 13 residues. From germline, CDR1 is MNHEY and CDR2 SVGEGT. Trimming took 3 bases from V and 7 from J, leaving 10 bases between them. CDR3 coding DNA: TGTGCCAGCAGTTATGGGGGGAAACAGCCCCAGCATTTT. Residues: CASSYGGKQPQHF.

The rearrangement uses TRBV20-1 and TRBJ2-2, with D perhaps being TRBD1 or TRBD2 (5 bases each). CDR3 size: 16 residues. Germline V gives CDR1 DFQATT, CDR2 SNEGSKA (reference sequence). V lost 0 bases to trimming and J lost 2 bases, with 13 bases between them. This CDR3 reads CSARDLGTPNTGELFF. Here the CDR3 DNA reads TGCAGTGCTAGAGATCTTGGGACCCCTAACACCGGGGAGCTGTTTTTT.